These 28 T cell receptor beta chains were all obtained from the same sample, sequenced in a study of T cell clonality in common variable immunodeficiency. The repertoire was sequenced with immunoSEQ multiplex PCR; TCRdb's copy has only in-frame clones and lacks some. In total the sample includes tens of thousands of clones, none of them seen once. The specimen was peripheral blood mononuclear cells. Receptor source: a person between 18 and 75 years old in good health.

The table lists this clone with many counts. One junction end does not reproduce the germline sequence, and a read error may be involved. The CDR3 is cut off 3 residues early in the read; its end comes from the germline J gene. The chain carries TRBV20-1 and TRBJ1-3; D is uncertain. The CDR3 length is 14 residues. Germline loops: CDR1 DFQATT, CDR2 SNEGSKA (reference sequence). The sequenced part of the CDR3 DNA is TGCAGTGCACCGGAAGGCGGGCCTGGAAACACA. Translated, it gives CSAPEGGPGNT. The complete CDR3 protein is CSAPEGGPGNTIYF.

This clone was counted ten times or more. The missing CDR3 end, 3 residues past where the read stops, is filled in from the germline J gene. The rearrangement links TRBV19 to TRBJ2-2, with TRBD1 matching over 7 bases. The CDR3 spans 13 residues. From germline, CDR1 is LNHDA and CDR2 SQIVND (reference sequence). The part of the CDR3 DNA that was read is TGTGCCAGTATCGGGACAGCTAATGAAAAG. Encoded protein: CASIGTANEK. The entire CDR3 reads CASIGTANEKLFF. Together with reference TRBV19 and TRBJ2-2, the CDR3 gives the full variable domain: DGGITQSPKYLFRKEGQNVTLSCEQNLNHDAMYWYRQDPGQGLRLIYYSQIVNDFQKGDIAEGYSVSREKKESFPLTVTSAQKNPTAFYLCASIGTANEKLFFGEGSRLTVL.

This clone was observed at least ten times. Read sequence stops 3 residues before the CDR3 end, and the germline J gene provides the missing end. The chain joins TRBV5-1 to TRBJ1-1; D may be TRBD1 (6 bases). The V and J ends lost 2 bases and 6 bases respectively, with 14 bases between them. The CDR3 runs 14 residues. Germline V gene lookup returns CDR1 SGHRS and CDR2 YFSETQ. The CDR3 DNA, read in part, is TGCGCCAGCAGCTTTGGGGGCGCGGAGGCTGAA. This translates into CASSFGGAEAE. The full CDR3 protein is CASSFGGAEAEAFF.

This clone was counted at least ten times. The sequenced fragment ends 3 residues before the CDR3 boundary, so the rest is inferred from the germline J gene. This chain uses TRBV30 with TRBJ1-1; 11 nucleotides align to TRBD1. Germline assignment: CDR1 GTSNPN and CDR2 SVGIG (reference sequence). The CDR3 is made up of 13 amino acids. Losses at the gene ends were 6 bases for V and 2 bases for J; bases not matched to a gene: 2. This CDR3 reads CACGQGANTEAFF. The part of the CDR3 DNA that was read is TGTGCCTGCGGACAGGGGGCAAACACTGAA.

This clone was detected ten times or more. The read finishes 3 residues shy of the CDR3 end, and the germline J gene is used to complete it. The rearrangement uses TRBV10-1 and TRBJ2-3; TRBD2 matches 11 bases. CDR1 is WNHNN, CDR2 SYGVQD, per germline (reference sequence). CDR3 length equals 15 residues. The CDR3 loop is CASSPVTSGKETQYF. CDR3 DNA, as far as it was read: TGCGCCAGCAGCCCGGTGACTAGCGGGAAAGAGACG.

This clone was recorded many times. Read data end 3 residues before the CDR3 end; the end is taken from the germline J gene. The V and J genes are TRBV27 and TRBJ2-5; D gene ambiguous. V was pared by 4 bases and J by 1 base, with 10 bases between. Germline-derived CDR1 and CDR2 are MNHEY and SMNVEV (reference sequence). The CDR3 spans 14 residues. This chain's CDR3 is CASSSYRSQETQYF. CDR3 bases read: TGTGCCAGCAGTTCATACCGGTCCCAAGAGACC.

A note on this clone: The read ends 3 residues shy of where the CDR3 ends; the end is completed using the germline J gene. The chain couples TRBV6-1 to TRBJ1-1, with D possibly being TRBD1 (5 bases). The CDR3 spans 15 residues. CDR1 is MNHNS and CDR2 is SASEGT in the germline V gene. CDR3 DNA, as far as it was read: TGTGCCAGCAGTGAAGAGGCTAGCGGGGGGAACGAG. This encodes CASSEEASGGNE. The whole CDR3 protein is CASSEEASGGNEAFF.

To note about this clone: The CDR3 extends 3 residues past the end of the read, so its final part is completed from the germline J gene. The rearrangement links TRBV11-2 to TRBJ1-6; D might be TRBD1 (5 bases). This CDR3 is 14 amino acids long. Germline V gene data show CDR1 as SGHAT and CDR2 as FQNNGV. V lost 1 base and J lost 8, with 9 bases in between. The sequenced part of the CDR3 DNA is TGTGCCAGCAGCTTAGTTGAAGGGGATTCACCC. It codes for CASSLVEGDSP. The whole CDR3 protein is CASSLVEGDSPLHF.

This clone was observed at least ten times. The observed sequence ends 3 residues before the CDR3 terminus, with the missing tail filled in from the germline J gene. This same CDR3 is encoded by further DNA sequences in the sample. This chain links TRBV20-1 with TRBJ2-5; 12 bases align to TRBD2. Germline CDR1 and CDR2: DFQATT and SNEGSKA (reference sequence). The V gene end was trimmed by 2 bases and the J gene end by 5 bases; junction bases not matched to a gene: 3. This CDR3 is 14 amino acids long. The sequenced CDR3 bases are TGCAGTGCTAGACTAGCGGGAGGGGGGGAGACC. Translating gives CSARLAGGGET. The CDR3 in full is CSARLAGGGETQYF.

This clone has ten or more counts. The read terminates 3 residues ahead of where the CDR3 ends, so the germline J gene completes it. The chain has TRBV5-1 and TRBJ2-2, with 7 bases aligning to TRBD2. The CDR3 spans 16 residues. The J segment lost 0 bases and the V segment lost 4 bases, leaving 6 bases of the junction unmatched. The germline CDR1 and CDR2 sequences are SGHRS and YFSETQ. CDR3 sequence reads: CASSPGLEANTGELFF. Partial CDR3 DNA: TGCGCCAGCAGCCCTGGACTAGAAGCGAACACCGGGGAG.

This clone has at least ten counts. The CDR3 end is not reached by the read, which stops 3 residues before it; the germline J gene fills it in. The chain combines TRBV4-2 with TRBJ2-2; a possible D gene is TRBD2 (5 bases). The CDR3 sequence is 19 residues long. CDR1 and CDR2 (germline): LGHNA, YNFKEQ. Trimming took 0 bases from V and 0 from J, leaving 17 bases between them. The CDR3 protein is CASSQDYPDYYANTGELFF. The part of the CDR3 DNA that was read is TGTGCCAGCAGCCAAGATTATCCTGACTACTACGCGAACACCGGGGAG.

This clone was detected only a few times. The CDR3 protein is CASKAAYNEQFF. Partial CDR3 DNA: TGTGCCAGCAAAGCGGCCTACAATGAG. The genes are TRBV2 and TRBJ2-1; D is perhaps TRBD2 (5 bases). The read terminates 3 residues before the CDR3 end, so the remaining end is supplied by the germline J gene. V was trimmed by 7 bases and J by 2 bases, leaving 6 bases between them. The CDR3 consists of 12 residues. The V gene's germline CDR1 is SNHLY and CDR2 FYNNEI.

This clone appeared a few times. One end of the junction does not line up with germline, which may come from a read error. This sample also contains other DNA sequences that code for the same CDR3. The CDR3 spells CASSPRDSSSGNTIYF. CDR3 DNA (partial): TGTGCCAGCTCACCACGTGACAGTTCCTCTGGAAACACA. The chain uses TRBV18 and TRBJ1-3; maybe TRBD1 (5 bases). The CDR3 end is not reached by the read, which stops 3 residues before it; the germline J gene fills it in. The CDR3 is made up of 16 amino acids. The V gene's germline CDR1 is KGHSH and CDR2 LQKENI.

As for this clone: Read sequence stops 3 residues before the CDR3 end, and the germline J gene provides the missing end. V is TRBV20-1 and J is TRBJ1-1; 12 bases line up with TRBD1. The CDR3 covers 17 residues. Per germline, CDR1 DFQATT and CDR2 SNEGSKA (reference sequence). CDR3 bases read: TGCAGTGCTAGAGATGCGGGTTCAGGGACAGGGGGCCCTCAA. This encodes CSARDAGSGTGGPQ. In full, the CDR3 is CSARDAGSGTGGPQAFF.

As concerns this clone: The read falls 3 residues short of the CDR3 end, and the missing part is taken from the germline J gene. V is TRBV19 and J is TRBJ2-7; 10 nucleotides match TRBD1. The CDR3 length is 13 residues. The V segment lost 7 bases and the J segment 5 bases; nucleotides outside the gene matches: 5. Germline-derived CDR1 and CDR2 are LNHDA and SQIVND (reference sequence). The chain's CDR3 is CASKGDRGHEQYF. CDR3 bases read: TGTGCCAGTAAAGGGGACAGGGGACACGAG.

This clone was recorded at least ten times. Read sequence stops 3 residues before the CDR3 end, and the germline J gene provides the missing end. The rearrangement links TRBV4-2 to TRBJ2-2; possible D gene TRBD2, 5 bases. Germline CDR1 and CDR2: LGHNA and YNFKEQ. V was pared by 4 bases and J by 9 bases, with 33 bases between. The CDR3 is 20 amino acids. The CDR3 reads CASSPNTPSLQALTIRELFF. The covered CDR3 bases are TGTGCCAGCAGCCCGAACACTCCGTCACTCCAAGCCCTGACTATTCGGGAG.

In this sample, this clone turned up a few times. The observed sequence ends 3 residues before the CDR3 terminus, with the missing tail filled in from the germline J gene. The rearrangement links TRBV30 to TRBJ1-2, with a possible D match to TRBD1 (5 bases). This CDR3 region has 14 residues. V was clipped by 2 bases and J by 6 bases, with 16 bases between them. The V gene's germline CDR1 is GTSNPN and CDR2 SVGIG (reference sequence). CDR3 loop: CAWSQGSGGDGYTF. The sequenced CDR3 bases are TGTGCCTGGAGTCAAGGGTCCGGGGGAGATGGC. Drawing the rest from reference TRBV30 and TRBJ1-2, the complete variable domain is SQTIHQWPATLVQPVGSPLSLECTVEGTSNPNLYWYRQAAGRGLQLLFYSVGIGQISSEVPQNLSASRPQDRQFILSSKKLLLSDSGFYLCAWSQGSGGDGYTFGSGTRLTVV.

This clone is deemed medium-sized. The read comes to an end 3 residues before the CDR3 does, leaving the germline J gene to fill in the end. The rearrangement uses TRBV7-2 and TRBJ2-3; 7 bases are a match to TRBD1. The V gene's germline CDR1 is SGHTA and CDR2 FQGNSA. V lost 5 bases, J lost 7 bases, and 3 bases stayed unmatched. The CDR3 extends over 12 amino acids. The covered CDR3 bases are TGTGCCAGCAGCCCAGGGGGTTATACG. Translated: CASSPGGYT. In full, the CDR3 reads CASSPGGYTQYF.

This clone was detected ten times or more. The read ends 3 residues before the CDR3 terminus; that terminus is restored from the germline J gene. The rearrangement links TRBV3-1 (or the pseudogene TRBV3-2) to TRBJ2-3; the D gene is possibly TRBD2 (5 bases). This CDR3 spans 15 amino acids. The germline V gene has CDR1 LGHDT and CDR2 YNNKEL (reference sequence). V dropped 4 bases and J dropped 0 bases, with 11 bases sitting between them. The CDR3 sequence is CASSPGVTSTDTQYF. Incomplete CDR3 DNA: TGTGCCAGCAGCCCCGGGGTTACTAGCACAGATACG.

This clone has more than one count but fewer than ten. From the germline J gene comes the end of the CDR3, since the read stops 3 residues before it. The rearrangement uses TRBV7-2 and TRBJ1-1, with a weak D call TRBD1 (5 bases). In germline, CDR1 is SGHTA, CDR2 FQGNSA. The CDR3 is 15 residues long. The sequenced CDR3 bases are TGTGCCAGCAGCCAACAACCGGGACTCCAAGAGACA. This gives the protein CASSQQPGLQET. The CDR3 reads in full as CASSQQPGLQETAFF.

This clone was seen at least ten times. The read comes to an end 3 residues before the CDR3 does, leaving the germline J gene to fill in the end. The chain employs TRBV5-4 and TRBJ2-3; 8 bases align to TRBD2. This CDR3 comprises 14 residues. Trimming took 9 bases from V and 1 from J; bases not matched to a gene: 7. The germline V gene has CDR1 SGHNT and CDR2 YYREEE (reference sequence). CDR3 amino acids: CATLQRGRTDTQYF. The sequenced part of the CDR3 DNA is TGTGCCACCCTTCAGCGGGGGCGCACAGATACG. Looking up the rest from reference TRBV5-4 and TRBJ2-3 gives the full variable domain: ETGVTQSPTHLIKTRGQQVTLRCSSQSGHNTVSWYQQALGQGPQFIFQYYREEENGRGNFPPRFSGLQFPNYSSELNVNALELDDSALYLCATLQRGRTDTQYFGPGTRLTVL.

This clone has at least ten counts. The read is 3 residues too short to cover the CDR3 end, so that end is filled in from the germline J gene. The chain couples TRBV4-2 to TRBJ1-6; 7 nucleotides align to TRBD1. CDR3 length: 18 residues. CDR1 is LGHNA, CDR2 YNFKEQ, per germline. V was clipped by 4 bases and J by 8 bases; unmatched bases: 17. The part of the CDR3 DNA that was read is TGTGCCAGCAGCCCACACGGGACAGCTTACGAGGGGGATTCACCC. Translated, it gives CASSPHGTAYEGDSP. The CDR3 in full is CASSPHGTAYEGDSPLHF.

Many counts were recorded for this clone. The CDR3 here is CASSEGTGRHEQFF. The sequenced part of the CDR3 DNA is TGTGCCAGCAGTGAAGGGACAGGGAGGCATGAG. The chain couples TRBV6-1 to TRBJ2-1; 8 nucleotides agree with TRBD1. The read gets to within 3 residues of the CDR3 end, and the germline J gene fills in the rest. Germline V gene sequence: CDR1 MNHNS, CDR2 SASEGT. The CDR3 runs 14 residues. The trim removed 1 base at V and 8 bases at J, leaving 4 bases unmatched.

This clone was counted at least ten times. The read finishes 3 residues shy of the CDR3 end, and the germline J gene is used to complete it. The chain uses TRBV7-8 and TRBJ2-2; D ambiguous. This CDR3 region has 14 residues. Between the trimmed V and J ends, which lost 4 bases and 3 bases, there was a span of 9 bases. Germline V CDR1 and CDR2: SGHVS, FQNEAQ. CDR3 bases read: TGTGCCAGCAGCTCCGTGAGCTACACCGGGGAG. Its translation: CASSSVSYTGE. The complete CDR3 protein is CASSSVSYTGELFF.

This clone has ten or more counts. The CDR3 end falls 3 residues outside the read, so it is completed with the germline J gene. The V and J genes are TRBV2 and TRBJ2-5; 7 bases map to TRBD1. Germline loops: CDR1 SNHLY, CDR2 FYNNEI. This CDR3 has 15 amino acids. With 7 bases clipped from V and 4 bases from J, the junction kept 12 bases outside the gene matches. The DNA read from the CDR3 is TGTGCCAGCACTCAAAATGGACAGGCGGGAGAGACC. This sequence encodes CASTQNGQAGET. The full CDR3 sequence reads CASTQNGQAGETQYF.

This clone was seen many times. The CDR3 end falls 3 residues outside the read, so it is completed with the germline J gene. The chain couples TRBV10-3 to TRBJ1-5; D uncertain. V lost 7 bases to trimming and J lost 5 bases, with 6 bases between them. The CDR3 sequence is 11 residues long. Germline values: CDR1 ENHRY, CDR2 SYGVKD. The CDR3 bases that were read are TGTGCCATCACCCTCGATCAGCCC. Residues: CAITLDQP. The whole CDR3 region reads CAITLDQPQHF.

This clone occurred many times. The CDR3 goes on 3 residues after the read ends, and that part is filled in from the germline J gene. The chain links TRBV20-1 to TRBJ2-7; D assignment may be TRBD1 or TRBD2 (6 bases each). In germline, CDR1 is DFQATT, CDR2 SNEGSKA (reference sequence). This CDR3 comprises 12 residues. Trimming removed 3 bases at V and 6 bases at J, with 12 bases between. The CDR3: CSARIRGGEQYF. The sequenced CDR3 bases are TGCAGTGCTAGGATCAGGGGAGGCGAG.

This clone occurred many times. The CDR3 DNA, read in part, is TGCAGTGCCTATCGGCAGGCGGGGGACACTGAA. It yields the protein CSAYRQAGDTE. The complete CDR3 reads CSAYRQAGDTEAFF. The chain has TRBV20-1 and TRBJ1-1, with D perhaps TRBD1 (5 bases). Read coverage stops 3 residues before the CDR3 terminus; the germline J gene supplies the remainder. With 6 bases removed from V and 3 bases from J, the gap between germline ends came to 17 bases. Germline V gene sequence: CDR1 DFQATT, CDR2 SNEGSKA (reference sequence). CDR3 length: 14 amino acids.